This T cell receptor (beta chain) was observed in a study of T cell responses to AZD1222 COVID-19 vaccine. About this clone itself: Its antigen remains unidentified.

The protocol was immunoSEQ multiplex PCR, while the TCRdb copy is restricted to in-frame clones and leaves out a portion. The repertoire has about 130,000 clones, about 90% of them found once; the top ten carry roughly 2%. General study points: Spike regions recognized by vaccine-associated CD4 TCRs spanned the protein, led by 160-218 and 743-854. Females made up more of the donors, who were largely white British, and clonal diversity may have come out too low.

This CDR3 spans 14 amino acids. V dropped 7 bases and J dropped 5 bases, with 15 bases sitting between them. Germline values: CDR1 LNHDA, CDR2 SQIVND (reference sequence). The specimen comprised peripheral blood, sampled on day 0 of AZD1222 vaccination. The receptor was isolated from an adult in good health. The gene calls are TRBV19 and TRBJ2-1, with a tentative D call TRBD2 (6 bases). The CDR3 sequence is CASTVVGGHNEQFF. The CDR3, as DNA: TGTGCCAGTACCGTAGTGGGGGGTCACAATGAGCAGTTCTTC.